The present T cell receptor (beta chain) was sequenced within a study of shared clonotypes between healthy human individuals. The length of the CDR3 is 13 residues. V lost 2 bases to trimming and J lost 0 bases, with 5 bases between them. Germline V CDR1 and CDR2: MNHEY, SMNVEV (reference sequence). As for this clone: The sample carries other DNA sequences with the same CDR3.

Here immunoSEQ multiplex PCR was the method, and the copy in TCRdb shows in-frame clones only, minus some. This sample has 2,100,000 or so clones, with more than 90% found just once. The sequence was obtained from a man between 18 and 29 years old in good health. Sequenced sample: naive CD4+ T cells sorted from blood. Subset defined: CD45RA+ positively selected. The chain joins TRBV27 to TRBJ2-7, with D unclear. CDR3 sequence reads: CASSLLSSYEQYF. The CDR3 DNA is TGTGCCAGCAGTTTACTGAGCTCCTACGAGCAGTACTTC.